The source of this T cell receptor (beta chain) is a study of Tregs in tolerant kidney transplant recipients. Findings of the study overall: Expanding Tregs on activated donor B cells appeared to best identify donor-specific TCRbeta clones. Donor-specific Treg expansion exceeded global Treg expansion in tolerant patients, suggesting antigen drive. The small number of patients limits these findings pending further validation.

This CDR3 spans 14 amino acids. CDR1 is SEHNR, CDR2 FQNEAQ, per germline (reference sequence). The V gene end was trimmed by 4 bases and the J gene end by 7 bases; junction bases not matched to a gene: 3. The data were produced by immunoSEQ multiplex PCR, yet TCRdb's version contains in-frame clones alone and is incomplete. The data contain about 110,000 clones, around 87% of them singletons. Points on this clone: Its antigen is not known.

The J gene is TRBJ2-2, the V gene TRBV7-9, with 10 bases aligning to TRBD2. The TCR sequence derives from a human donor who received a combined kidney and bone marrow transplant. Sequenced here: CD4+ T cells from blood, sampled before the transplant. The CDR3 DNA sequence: TGTGCCAGCAGCTATTCTAGCGGGAGCGGGGAGCTGTTTTTT. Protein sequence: CASSYSSGSGELFF.